The T cell receptor (beta chain) under discussion was sequenced for a study of blood T cell repertoires in COVID-19. Study details: The samples span acute and convalescent COVID-19 from the United States, Italy and Spain. PBMCs, B-cell-depleted T cells, or T cells provided the cDNA or gDNA that made up the material.

Under the authors' procedure: Amplification of reference gene primers was used by the study to estimate nucleated cell counts. The protocol was immunoSEQ multiplex PCR, while the TCRdb copy is restricted to in-frame clones and leaves out a portion. V and J calls and clone size come straight from that table; D and trimming were deduced from the DNA. The repertoire holds more than 30,000 clones, with 80% as singletons. The material sequenced was peripheral blood. This TCR was sampled from a woman between 65 and 79 years old with acute or convalescent COVID-19.

The CDR3 DNA reads TGTGCCAGTAGTTGGGACAGGGACTACGAGCAGTACTTC. It yields the protein CASSWDRDYEQYF. The V and J genes are TRBV19 and TRBJ2-7; TRBD1 matches 9 bases. V shed 5 bases and J 3 bases; nucleotides not matched to a gene: 2. Germline lookup yields CDR1 LNHDA and CDR2 SQIVND (reference sequence). The CDR3 is 13 amino acids.